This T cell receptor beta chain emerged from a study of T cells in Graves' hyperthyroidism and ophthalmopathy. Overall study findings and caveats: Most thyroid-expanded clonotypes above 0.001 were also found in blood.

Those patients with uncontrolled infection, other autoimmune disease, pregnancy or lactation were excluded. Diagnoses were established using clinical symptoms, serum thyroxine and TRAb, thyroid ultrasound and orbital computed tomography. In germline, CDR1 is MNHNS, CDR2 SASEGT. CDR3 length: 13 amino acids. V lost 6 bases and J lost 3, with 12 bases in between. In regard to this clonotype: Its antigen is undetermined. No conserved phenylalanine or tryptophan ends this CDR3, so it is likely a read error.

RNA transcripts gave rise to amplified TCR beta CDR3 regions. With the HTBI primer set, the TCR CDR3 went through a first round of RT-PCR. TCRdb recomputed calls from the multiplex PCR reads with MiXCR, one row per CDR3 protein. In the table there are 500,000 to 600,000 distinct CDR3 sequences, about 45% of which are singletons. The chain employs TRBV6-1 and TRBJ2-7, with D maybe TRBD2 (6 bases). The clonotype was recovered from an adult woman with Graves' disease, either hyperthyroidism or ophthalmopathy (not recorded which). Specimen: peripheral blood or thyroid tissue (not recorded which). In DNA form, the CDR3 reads TGTGCCAGCAGGAAGCCTAGCGTCTACGAGCAGTACTAC. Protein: CASRKPSVYEQYY.